The 21 T cell receptor beta chains below were found in one sample sequenced in a study of blood T cell repertoires in COVID-19. Sequencing was performed with immunoSEQ multiplex PCR; in TCRdb, only in-frame clones are kept and a portion is missing. The table shows about 44,000 clones, with around 75% occurring only once. The specimen was peripheral blood. Source of these receptors: a man older than 75 with acute or convalescent COVID-19.

This clone has ten or more counts. J is TRBJ2-1 and V is TRBV6-2 or TRBV6-3; TRBD2 matches 9 bases. The trim removed 6 bases at V and 7 bases at J, leaving 10 bases unmatched. The length of the CDR3 is 15 residues. Germline V gene lookup returns CDR1 MNHEY and CDR2 SVGEGT. CDR3 residues: CASSTLAGLGNEQFF. The CDR3 nucleotides are TGTGCCAGCAGCACCCTAGCGGGGCTCGGGAATGAGCAGTTCTTC.

The chain employs TRBV19 and TRBJ2-2; perhaps TRBD2 as D (6 bases). The CDR3 is 12 residues long. V was pared by 6 bases and J by 6 bases, with 8 bases between. Germline assignment: CDR1 LNHDA and CDR2 SQIVND (reference sequence). This chain's CDR3 is CASRGGPGELFF. The CDR3 DNA reads as TGTGCCAGTAGGGGGGGACCCGGGGAGCTGTTTTTT.

This clone was found a few times. This chain joins TRBV28 and TRBJ1-5, with D possibly matching TRBD1 (6 bases). The CDR3 extends over 13 amino acids. V gave up 8 bases and J gave up 7 bases, with 15 bases separating them. Per germline, CDR1 MDHEN and CDR2 SYDVKM. The CDR3 region has the DNA TGTGCCAGCGGGGGCGGCCCCGGACAGCCCCAGCATTTT. This sequence encodes CASGGGPGQPQHF.

CDR3 bases: TGTGCCAGCAGCGTAGTGGCTAGCGGGAGTCGAGATACGCAGTATTTT. Translated, it gives CASSVVASGSRDTQYF. This chain joins TRBV9 and TRBJ2-3; the match to TRBD2 covers 10 bases. J gave up 5 bases and V 0 bases, and 6 bases lay outside the gene matches. Per the germline V gene, CDR1 is SGDLS and CDR2 is YYNGEE. The CDR3 extends over 16 amino acids. Filled out from reference TRBV9 and TRBJ2-3, the complete variable domain reads DSGVTQTPKHLITATGQRVTLRCSPRSGDLSVYWYQQSLDQGLQFLIQYYNGEERAKGNILERFSAQQFPDLHSELNLSSLELGDSALYFCASSVVASGSRDTQYFGPGTRLTVL.

The gene calls are TRBV7-2 and TRBJ2-5; D ambiguous. Germline CDR1 reads SGHTA; CDR2 reads FQGNSA. The CDR3 runs 13 residues. Trimming pared 2 bases from V and 4 bases from J, leaving 8 bases between. As DNA, the CDR3 is TGTGCCAGCAGCTTAAGTAACGGAGAGACCCAGTACTTC. It encodes CASSLSNGETQYF.

The chain recombines TRBV14 with TRBJ1-1, with no clear D. This CDR3 comprises 13 residues. V gave up 0 bases and J gave up 6 bases, with 8 bases separating them. Germline V gene sequence: CDR1 SGHDN, CDR2 FVKESK. Written as DNA, the CDR3 is TGTGCCAGCAGCCAAGAAACCCACTCTGAAGCTTTCTTT. Translating gives CASSQETHSEAFF.

This chain links TRBV6-5 with TRBJ1-1, with D unclear. Germline CDR1 reads MNHEY; CDR2 reads SVGAGI. The CDR3 extends over 13 amino acids. Trimming removed 7 bases at V and 3 bases at J, with 12 bases between. CDR3: CASTLGRYTEAFF. The CDR3 DNA sequence: TGTGCCAGCACACTTGGGCGATACACTGAAGCTTTCTTT.

The V and J genes are TRBV12-3 or TRBV12-4 and TRBJ1-5, with a possible D match to TRBD1 (5 bases). This CDR3 contains 13 residues. Trimming pared 6 bases from V and 1 base from J, leaving 7 bases between. The CDR3 here is CASRKGSNQPQHF. DNA of the CDR3: TGTGCCAGCAGAAAGGGGAGCAATCAGCCCCAGCATTTT.

This clone has only one observation. The genes are TRBV7-2 and TRBJ1-5; D call uncertain. The germline V gene has CDR1 SGHTA and CDR2 FQGNSA. CDR3 length: 14 residues. Trimming cost V 4 bases and J 2 bases, with 9 bases left between them. The CDR3 coding sequence is TGTGCCAGCAGCTCTATGATTGGCAATCAGCCCCAGCATTTT. This encodes CASSSMIGNQPQHF.

The V call is TRBV27, the J call TRBJ1-1; possible D gene TRBD1, 6 bases. Germline CDR1 reads MNHEY; CDR2 reads SMNVEV (reference sequence). V was clipped by 0 bases and J by 6 bases, with 11 bases between them. CDR3 length: 14 residues. The DNA of the CDR3 is TGTGCCAGCAGTTTATCGAGGGGGTTAGCTGAAGCTTTCTTT. It specifies CASSLSRGLAEAFF.

J is TRBJ2-1 and V is TRBV12-3 or TRBV12-4; no definite D call. The CDR3 is 13 residues long. V was shortened by 6 bases and J by 7 bases, with 13 bases between the two germline ends. The CDR3 loop is CASSRLSWNEQFF. CDR3 nucleotide sequence: TGTGCCAGCAGCAGGCTATCCTGGAATGAGCAGTTCTTC.

The chain joins TRBV28 to TRBJ1-2; D gene uncertain. The CDR3 runs 13 residues. Germline lookup yields CDR1 MDHEN and CDR2 SYDVKM. The V end was cut by 3 bases, the J end by 5 bases, with 10 bases between. This chain's CDR3 is CASSLEGRYGYTF. CDR3 DNA sequence: TGTGCCAGCAGTTTGGAGGGCCGATATGGCTACACCTTC.

This clone appeared a single time. V gene TRBV24-1 combines with J gene TRBJ1-3, with D tentatively TRBD1 (6 bases). Germline values: CDR1 KGHDR, CDR2 SFDVKD. CDR3 length: 16 residues. V lost 2 bases to trimming and J lost 2 bases, with 12 bases between them. For the CDR3, the DNA is TGTGCCACCAGTGATTCCCGACAGGAGGCTGGAAACACCATATATTTT. Residues: CATSDSRQEAGNTIYF.

V is TRBV6-2 or TRBV6-3 and J is TRBJ1-5; no definite D call. CDR3 size: 16 residues. Germline-derived CDR1 and CDR2 are MNHEY and SVGEGT. The V end was cut by 5 bases, the J end by 0 bases, with 14 bases between. The CDR3 coding sequence is TGTGCCAGCAGTAGATCAGGCCCTTATAGCAATCAGCCCCAGCATTTT. Protein product: CASSRSGPYSNQPQHF.

The gene calls are TRBV5-6 and TRBJ2-4, with 7 nucleotides matching TRBD1. Germline assignment: CDR1 SGHDT and CDR2 YYEEEE. This CDR3 is 15 amino acids long. J gave up 3 bases and V 4 bases, and 7 bases lay outside the gene matches. For the CDR3, the DNA is TGTGCCAGCAGCCGACTACAGGGGCACAAAAACATTCAGTACTTC. Amino acids: CASSRLQGHKNIQYF. The variable domain in full, with the rest retrieved from reference TRBV5-6 and TRBJ2-4, is DAGVTQSPTHLIKTRGQQVTLRCSPKSGHDTVSWYQQALGQGPQFIFQYYEEEERQRGNFPDRFSGHQFPNYSSELNVNALLLGDSALYLCASSRLQGHKNIQYFGAGTRLSVL.

The chain employs TRBV5-8 and TRBJ2-2; TRBD1 matches 7 bases. The CDR3 contains 12 residues. J gave up 9 bases and V 4 bases, and 3 bases lay outside the gene matches. Germline V gene data show CDR1 as SGHTS and CDR2 as YDEGEE. The CDR3 region has the DNA TGTGCCAGCAGCCCCAGGGGGAGGGAGCTGTTTTTT. The encoded protein is CASSPRGRELFF.

The chain couples TRBV5-6 to TRBJ1-6; D possibly corresponds to TRBD1 (6 bases). Germline V gene data show CDR1 as SGHDT and CDR2 as YYEEEE. Trimming stripped 2 bases from V and 7 bases from J, with 10 bases between. The CDR3 extends over 14 amino acids. The CDR3 loop reads CASSLRQANSPLHF. In DNA, the CDR3 is TGTGCCAGCAGCTTAAGACAGGCAAATTCACCCCTCCACTTT. The full variable domain, in which reference TRBV5-6 and TRBJ1-6 provide the parts outside the CDR3, is DAGVTQSPTHLIKTRGQQVTLRCSPKSGHDTVSWYQQALGQGPQFIFQYYEEEERQRGNFPDRFSGHQFPNYSSELNVNALLLGDSALYLCASSLRQANSPLHFGNGTRLTVT.

The chain is built from TRBV24-1 and TRBJ2-3, with 9 bases aligning to TRBD2. CDR3 length: 13 amino acids. V lost 10 bases and J lost 3; bases outside the gene matches: 4. Germline V gene lookup returns CDR1 KGHDR and CDR2 SFDVKD. The DNA of the CDR3 is TGTGCCACTAGCGGGAGTTTTACAGATACGCAGTATTTT. Encoded protein: CATSGSFTDTQYF.

The rearrangement links TRBV2 to TRBJ2-1; 13 bases map to TRBD2. The junction had 8 bases not matched to a gene; V was cut back by 6 bases and J by 6 bases. From germline, CDR1 is SNHLY and CDR2 FYNNEI. The CDR3 contains 16 residues. The CDR3 protein is CASSDGLAGEGNEQFF. The CDR3 DNA reads as TGTGCCAGCAGCGATGGACTAGCGGGAGAGGGCAATGAGCAGTTCTTC.

The chain recombines TRBV4-1 with TRBJ2-5, with D perhaps TRBD2 (5 bases). The germline V and J ends were trimmed by 5 bases and 2 bases, with 12 bases remaining between them. From germline, CDR1 is MGHRA and CDR2 YSYEKL. The CDR3 has 14 amino acids. The CDR3 here is CASSIRTGQETQYF. CDR3 bases: TGCGCCAGCAGCATCCGGACGGGGCAAGAGACCCAGTACTTC.

The chain has TRBV5-1 and TRBJ1-3, with a possible D match to TRBD1 (5 bases). The CDR3 is made up of 14 amino acids. Trimming cost V 5 bases and J 0 bases, with 9 bases left between them. The germline V gene encodes CDR1 SGHRS and CDR2 YFSETQ. The DNA for the CDR3 is TGCGCCAGCAGGACGACAGACTCTGGAAACACCATATATTTT. Protein sequence: CASRTTDSGNTIYF.